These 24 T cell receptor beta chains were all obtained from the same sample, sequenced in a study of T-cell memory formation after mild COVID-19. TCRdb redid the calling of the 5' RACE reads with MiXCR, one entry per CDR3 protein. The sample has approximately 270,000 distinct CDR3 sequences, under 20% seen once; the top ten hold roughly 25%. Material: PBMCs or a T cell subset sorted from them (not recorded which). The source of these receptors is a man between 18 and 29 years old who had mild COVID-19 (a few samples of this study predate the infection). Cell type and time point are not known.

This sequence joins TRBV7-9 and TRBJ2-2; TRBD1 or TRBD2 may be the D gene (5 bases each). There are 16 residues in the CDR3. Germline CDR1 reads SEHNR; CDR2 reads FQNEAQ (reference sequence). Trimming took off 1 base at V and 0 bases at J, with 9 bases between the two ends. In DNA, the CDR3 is TGTGCCAGCAGCTTAGAAAGGGGACCGAACACCGGGGAGCTGTTTTTT. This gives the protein CASSLERGPNTGELFF.

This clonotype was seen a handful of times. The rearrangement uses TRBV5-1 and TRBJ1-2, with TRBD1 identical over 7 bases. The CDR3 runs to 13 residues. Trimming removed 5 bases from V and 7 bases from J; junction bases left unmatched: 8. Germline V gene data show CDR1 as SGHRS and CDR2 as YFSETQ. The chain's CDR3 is CASRSQGTSGYTF. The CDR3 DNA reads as TGCGCCAGCAGATCACAGGGGACGAGTGGCTACACCTTC. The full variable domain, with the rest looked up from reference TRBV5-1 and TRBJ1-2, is KAGVTQTPRYLIKTRGQQVTLSCSPISGHRSVSWYQQTPGQGLQFLFEYFSETQRNKGNFPGRFSGRQFSNSRSEMNVSTLELGDSALYLCASRSQGTSGYTFGSGTRLTVV.

Here the CDR3 reads CASSFIDRAYEQYF. In nucleotides, the CDR3 is TGTGCCAGCAGTTTTATCGACAGGGCGTACGAGCAGTACTTC. The rearrangement links TRBV27 to TRBJ2-7; 7 nucleotides agree with TRBD1. Germline V CDR1 and CDR2: MNHEY, SMNVEV (reference sequence). The junction had 6 bases not matched to a gene; V was cut back by 3 bases and J by 4 bases. The CDR3 totals 14 residues.

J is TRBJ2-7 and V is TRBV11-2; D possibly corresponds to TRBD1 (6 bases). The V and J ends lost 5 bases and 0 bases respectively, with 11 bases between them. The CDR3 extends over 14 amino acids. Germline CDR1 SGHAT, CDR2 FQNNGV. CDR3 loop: CASSTGIVSYEQYV. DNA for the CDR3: TGTGCCAGCAGCACAGGGATAGTCTCCTACGAGCAGTACGTC.

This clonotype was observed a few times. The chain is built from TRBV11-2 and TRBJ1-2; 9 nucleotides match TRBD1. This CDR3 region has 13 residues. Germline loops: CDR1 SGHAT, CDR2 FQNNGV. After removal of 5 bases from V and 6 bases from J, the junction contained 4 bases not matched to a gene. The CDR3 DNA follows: TGTGCCAGCAGCCTCGGGACAGGGAATGGCTACACCTTC. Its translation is CASSLGTGNGYTF.

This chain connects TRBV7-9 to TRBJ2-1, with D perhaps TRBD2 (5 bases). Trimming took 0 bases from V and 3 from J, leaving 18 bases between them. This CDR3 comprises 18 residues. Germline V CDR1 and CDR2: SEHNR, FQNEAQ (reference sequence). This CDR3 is CASSLALGLRSFYNEQFF. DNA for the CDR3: TGTGCCAGCAGCTTAGCGCTTGGACTTCGGTCATTCTACAATGAGCAGTTCTTC.

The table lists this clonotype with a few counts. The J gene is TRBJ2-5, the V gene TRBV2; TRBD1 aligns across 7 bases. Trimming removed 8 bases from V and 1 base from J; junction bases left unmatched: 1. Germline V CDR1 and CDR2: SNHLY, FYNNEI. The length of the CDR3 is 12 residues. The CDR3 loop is CASDRAQETQYF. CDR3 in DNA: TGTGCCAGCGACAGGGCCCAAGAGACCCAGTACTTC.

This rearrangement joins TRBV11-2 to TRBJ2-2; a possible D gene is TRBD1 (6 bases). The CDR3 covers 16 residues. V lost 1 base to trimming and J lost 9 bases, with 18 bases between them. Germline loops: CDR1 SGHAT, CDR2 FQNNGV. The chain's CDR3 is CASSLAGTTRLRELFF. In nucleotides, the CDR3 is TGTGCCAGCAGCTTAGCCGGGACAACGAGGCTCCGGGAGCTGTTTTTT. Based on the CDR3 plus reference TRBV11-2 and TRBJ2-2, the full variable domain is EAGVAQSPRYKIIEKRQSVAFWCNPISGHATLYWYQQILGQGPKLLIQFQNNGVVDDSQLPKDRFSAERLKGVDSTLKIQPAKLEDSAVYLCASSLAGTTRLRELFFGEGSRLTVL.

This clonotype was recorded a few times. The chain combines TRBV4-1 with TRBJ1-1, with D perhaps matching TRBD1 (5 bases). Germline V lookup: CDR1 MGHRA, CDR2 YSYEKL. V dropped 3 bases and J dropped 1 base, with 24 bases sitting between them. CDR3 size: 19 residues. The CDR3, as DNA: TGCGCCAGCAGCCATAGAAGGAACCCCCTCGACAGCTCGAACACTGAAGCTTTCTTT. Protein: CASSHRRNPLDSSNTEAFF.

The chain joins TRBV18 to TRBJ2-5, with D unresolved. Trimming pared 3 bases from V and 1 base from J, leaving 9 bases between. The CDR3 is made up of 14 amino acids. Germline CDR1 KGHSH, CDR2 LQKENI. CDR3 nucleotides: TGTGCCAGCTCACCTTCCGTTTTCCAAGAGACCCAGTACTTC. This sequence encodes CASSPSVFQETQYF.

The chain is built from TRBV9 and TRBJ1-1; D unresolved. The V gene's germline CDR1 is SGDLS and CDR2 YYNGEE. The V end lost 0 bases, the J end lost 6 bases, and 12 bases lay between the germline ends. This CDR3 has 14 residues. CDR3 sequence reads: CASSVAQSIAEAFF. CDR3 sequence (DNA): TGTGCCAGCAGCGTAGCCCAGAGCATCGCTGAAGCTTTCTTT.

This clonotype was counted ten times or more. The CDR3 spells CASSPHDRDNEQFF. DNA for the CDR3: TGTGCCAGCAGTCCCCACGACAGGGACAATGAGCAGTTCTTC. V is TRBV6-2 or TRBV6-3 and J is TRBJ2-1; the match to TRBD1 covers 7 bases. With V trimmed by 5 bases and J by 5 bases, 6 bases remained unmatched. CDR3 length: 14 amino acids. The germline gives CDR1 MNHEY, CDR2 SVGEGT.

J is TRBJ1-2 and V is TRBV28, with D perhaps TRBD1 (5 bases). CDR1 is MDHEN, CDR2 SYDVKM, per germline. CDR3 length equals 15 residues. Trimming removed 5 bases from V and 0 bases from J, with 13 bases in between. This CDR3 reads CASSVGLSANYGYTF. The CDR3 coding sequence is TGTGCCAGCAGTGTGGGACTTTCAGCTAACTATGGCTACACCTTC.

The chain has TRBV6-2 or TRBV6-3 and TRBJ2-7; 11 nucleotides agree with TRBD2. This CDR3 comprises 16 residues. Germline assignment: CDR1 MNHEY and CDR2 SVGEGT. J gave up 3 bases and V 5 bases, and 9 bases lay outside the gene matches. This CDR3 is CASSRPGLAEYYEQYF. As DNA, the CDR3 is TGTGCCAGCAGTCGTCCGGGACTAGCGGAGTACTACGAGCAGTACTTC.

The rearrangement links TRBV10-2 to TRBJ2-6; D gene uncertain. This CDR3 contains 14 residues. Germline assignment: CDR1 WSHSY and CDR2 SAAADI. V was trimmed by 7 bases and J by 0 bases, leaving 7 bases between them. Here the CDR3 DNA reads TGCGCCAGCAAAATGGTCTCTGGGGCCAACGTCCTGACTTTC. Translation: CASKMVSGANVLTF.

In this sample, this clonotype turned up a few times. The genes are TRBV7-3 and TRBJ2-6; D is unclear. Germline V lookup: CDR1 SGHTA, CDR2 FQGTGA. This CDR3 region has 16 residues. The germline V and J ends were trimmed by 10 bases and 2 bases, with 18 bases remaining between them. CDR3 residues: CATRPWGSPGANVLTF. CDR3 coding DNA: TGTGCCACTCGCCCCTGGGGTTCACCTGGGGCCAACGTCCTGACTTTC.

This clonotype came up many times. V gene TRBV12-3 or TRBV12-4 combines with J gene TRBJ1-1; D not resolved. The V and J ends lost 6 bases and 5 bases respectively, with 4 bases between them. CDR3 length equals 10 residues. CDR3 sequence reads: CASSRTEAFF. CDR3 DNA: TGTGCCAGCAGCCGTACTGAAGCTTTCTTT.

The CDR3 loop is CASSLESGAGYTF. In nucleotides, the CDR3 is TGTGCCAGCAGCTTAGAATCGGGGGCTGGCTACACCTTC. This rearrangement joins TRBV7-2 to TRBJ1-2; D possibly corresponds to TRBD1 (6 bases). The V end was cut by 1 base, the J end by 7 bases, with 10 bases between. The CDR3 runs to 13 residues. Germline lookup yields CDR1 SGHTA and CDR2 FQGNSA.

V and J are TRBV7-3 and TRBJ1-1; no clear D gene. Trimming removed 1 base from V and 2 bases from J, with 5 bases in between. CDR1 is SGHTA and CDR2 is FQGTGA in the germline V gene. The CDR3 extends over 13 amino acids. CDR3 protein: CASSLIINTEAFF. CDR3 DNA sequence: TGTGCCAGCAGCTTAATAATTAACACTGAAGCTTTCTTT. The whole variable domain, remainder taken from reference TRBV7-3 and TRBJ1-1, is GAGVSQTPSNKVTEKGKYVELRCDPISGHTALYWYRQSLGQGPEFLIYFQGTGAADDSGLPNDRFFAVRPEGSVSTLKIQRTERGDSAVYLCASSLIINTEAFFGQGTRLTVV.

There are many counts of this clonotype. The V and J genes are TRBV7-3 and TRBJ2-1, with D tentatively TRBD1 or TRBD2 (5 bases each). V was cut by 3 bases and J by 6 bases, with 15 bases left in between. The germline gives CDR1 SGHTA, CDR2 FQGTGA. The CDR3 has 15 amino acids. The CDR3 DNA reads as TGTGCCAGCAGCTTGGGACCAGCACGGGGCAATGAGCAGTTCTTC. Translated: CASSLGPARGNEQFF. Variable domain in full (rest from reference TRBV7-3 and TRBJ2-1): GAGVSQTPSNKVTEKGKYVELRCDPISGHTALYWYRQSLGQGPEFLIYFQGTGAADDSGLPNDRFFAVRPEGSVSTLKIQRTERGDSAVYLCASSLGPARGNEQFFGPGTRLTVL.

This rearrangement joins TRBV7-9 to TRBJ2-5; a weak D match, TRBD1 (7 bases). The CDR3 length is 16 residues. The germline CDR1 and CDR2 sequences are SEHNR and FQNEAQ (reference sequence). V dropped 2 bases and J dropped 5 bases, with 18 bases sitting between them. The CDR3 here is CASSLSRTGGAETQYF. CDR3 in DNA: TGTGCCAGCAGCTTATCCAGGACAGGCGGGGCGGAGACCCAGTACTTC.

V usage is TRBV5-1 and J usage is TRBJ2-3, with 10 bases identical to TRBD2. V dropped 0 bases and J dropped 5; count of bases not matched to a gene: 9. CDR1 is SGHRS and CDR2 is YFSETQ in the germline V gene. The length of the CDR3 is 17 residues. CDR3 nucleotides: TGCGCCAGCAGCTTGGCTTTAGCGGGGGGCCGAGAAGATACGCAGTATTTT. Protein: CASSLALAGGREDTQYF.

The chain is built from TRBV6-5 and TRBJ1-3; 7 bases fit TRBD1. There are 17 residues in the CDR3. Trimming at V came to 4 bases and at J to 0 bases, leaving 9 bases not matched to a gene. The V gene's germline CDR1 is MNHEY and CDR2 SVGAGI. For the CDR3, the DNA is TGTGCCAGCAGTTCCTATACAGGGGTGACCTCTGGAAACACCATATATTTT. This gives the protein CASSSYTGVTSGNTIYF.

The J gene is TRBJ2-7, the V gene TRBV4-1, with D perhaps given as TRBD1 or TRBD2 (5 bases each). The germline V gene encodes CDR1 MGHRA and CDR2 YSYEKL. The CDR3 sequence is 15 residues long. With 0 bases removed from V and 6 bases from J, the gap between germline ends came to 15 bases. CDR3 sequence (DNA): TGCGCCAGCAGCCAAGAGGGGACCGACGGAATCGAGCAGTACTTC. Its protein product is CASSQEGTDGIEQYF.